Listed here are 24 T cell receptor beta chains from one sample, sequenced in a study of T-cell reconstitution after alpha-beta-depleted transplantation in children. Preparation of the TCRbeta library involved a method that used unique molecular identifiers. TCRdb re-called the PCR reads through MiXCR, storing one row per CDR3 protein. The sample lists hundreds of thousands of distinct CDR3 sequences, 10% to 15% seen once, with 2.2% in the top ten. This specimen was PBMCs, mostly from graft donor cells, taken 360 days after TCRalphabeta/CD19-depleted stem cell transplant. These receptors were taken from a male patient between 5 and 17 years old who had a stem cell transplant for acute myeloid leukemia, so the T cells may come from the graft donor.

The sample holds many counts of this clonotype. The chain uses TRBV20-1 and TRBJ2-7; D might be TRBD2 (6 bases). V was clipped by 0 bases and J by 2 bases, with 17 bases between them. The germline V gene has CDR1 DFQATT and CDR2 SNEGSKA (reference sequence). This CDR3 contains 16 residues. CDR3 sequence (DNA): TGCAGTGCTAGAGATCGCCCGGGACTTCTAACCTACGAGCAGTACTTC. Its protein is CSARDRPGLLTYEQYF.

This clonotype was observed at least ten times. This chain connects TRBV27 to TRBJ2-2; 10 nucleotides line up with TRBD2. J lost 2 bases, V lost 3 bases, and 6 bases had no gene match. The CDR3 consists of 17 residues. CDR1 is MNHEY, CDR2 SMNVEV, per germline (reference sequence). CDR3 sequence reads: CASSFFGLAVNTGELFF. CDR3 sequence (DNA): TGTGCCAGCAGTTTCTTCGGACTAGCGGTTAACACCGGGGAGCTGTTTTTT.

This CDR3 is CASSLRGKGAYEQYF. In DNA form, the CDR3 reads TGTGCCAGCAGCCTCAGGGGAAAGGGGGCCTACGAGCAGTACTTC. The chain links TRBV3-1 to TRBJ2-7; a possible D gene is TRBD1 (6 bases). In germline, CDR1 is LGHDT, CDR2 YNNKEL (reference sequence). V shed 4 bases and J shed 2 bases, with 15 bases lying between them. This CDR3 spans 15 amino acids.

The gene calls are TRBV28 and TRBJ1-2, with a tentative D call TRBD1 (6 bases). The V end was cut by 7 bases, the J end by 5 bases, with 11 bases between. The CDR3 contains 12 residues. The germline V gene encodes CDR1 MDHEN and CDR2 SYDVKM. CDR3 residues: CASTTGLYGYTF. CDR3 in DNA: TGTGCCAGCACTACAGGGCTATATGGCTACACCTTC.

As DNA, the CDR3 is TGTGCCACCAGTGAAGGCAGGGGAAGTGGGGCCAACGTCCTGACTTTC. Protein: CATSEGRGSGANVLTF. The J gene is TRBJ2-6, the V gene TRBV24-1; possibly TRBD1 for D (6 bases). Per germline, CDR1 KGHDR and CDR2 SFDVKD. The CDR3 runs to 16 residues. Trimming stripped 4 bases from V and 3 bases from J, with 12 bases between.

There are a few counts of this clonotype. The CDR3 sequence: CASSPHIPNEKLFF. The CDR3 nucleotides read TGTGCCAGCAGCCCCCATATTCCTAATGAAAAACTGTTTTTT. The chain has TRBV7-2 and TRBJ1-4; no clear D gene. CDR3 length: 14 amino acids. Germline CDR1 and CDR2: SGHTA and FQGNSA. Trimming took off 5 bases at V and 3 bases at J, with 10 bases between the two ends.

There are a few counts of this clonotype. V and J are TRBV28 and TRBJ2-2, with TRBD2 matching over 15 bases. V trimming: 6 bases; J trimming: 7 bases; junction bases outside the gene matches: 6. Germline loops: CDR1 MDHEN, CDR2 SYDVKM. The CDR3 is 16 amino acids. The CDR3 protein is CASSQPGLAGGGELFF. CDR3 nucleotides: TGTGCCAGCAGCCAACCGGGACTAGCGGGAGGCGGGGAGCTGTTTTTT.

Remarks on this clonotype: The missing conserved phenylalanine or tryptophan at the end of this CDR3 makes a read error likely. The DNA of the CDR3 is TGTGCCAGCTCGCCGGCACCGAGGGCCGCCAAAAACATTCAGTACTAC. This codes for CASSPAPRAAKNIQYY. The gene calls are TRBV18 and TRBJ2-4; weak D call: TRBD2 (5 bases). V was cut by 6 bases and J by 1 base, with 16 bases left in between. CDR1 and CDR2 from the germline V gene are KGHSH and LQKENI. The CDR3 is 16 amino acids.

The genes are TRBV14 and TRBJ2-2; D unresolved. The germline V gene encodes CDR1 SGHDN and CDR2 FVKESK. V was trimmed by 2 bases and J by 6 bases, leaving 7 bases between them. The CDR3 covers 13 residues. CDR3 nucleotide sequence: TGTGCCAGCAGCCAAACCTTCGCCGGGGAGCTGTTTTTT. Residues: CASSQTFAGELFF.

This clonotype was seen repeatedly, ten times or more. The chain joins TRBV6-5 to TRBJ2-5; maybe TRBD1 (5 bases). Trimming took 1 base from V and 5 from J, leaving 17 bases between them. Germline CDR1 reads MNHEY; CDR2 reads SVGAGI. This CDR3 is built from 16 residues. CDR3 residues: CASSYWPDTGSETQYF. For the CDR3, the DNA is TGTGCCAGCAGTTACTGGCCCGATACAGGATCGGAGACCCAGTACTTC.

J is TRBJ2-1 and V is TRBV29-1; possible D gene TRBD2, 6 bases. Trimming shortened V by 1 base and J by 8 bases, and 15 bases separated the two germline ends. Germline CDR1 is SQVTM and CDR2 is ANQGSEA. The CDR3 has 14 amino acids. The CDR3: CSVEGSRASDEQFF. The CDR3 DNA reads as TGCAGCGTTGAAGGCTCCAGGGCTAGCGATGAGCAGTTCTTC.

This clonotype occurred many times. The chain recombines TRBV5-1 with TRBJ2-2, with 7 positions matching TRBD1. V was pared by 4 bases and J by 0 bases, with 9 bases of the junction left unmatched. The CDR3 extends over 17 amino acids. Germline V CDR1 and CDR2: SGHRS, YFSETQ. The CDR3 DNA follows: TGCGCCAGCAGCCGGAATACAGGGGCCTCGAACACCGGGGAGCTGTTTTTT. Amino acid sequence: CASSRNTGASNTGELFF.

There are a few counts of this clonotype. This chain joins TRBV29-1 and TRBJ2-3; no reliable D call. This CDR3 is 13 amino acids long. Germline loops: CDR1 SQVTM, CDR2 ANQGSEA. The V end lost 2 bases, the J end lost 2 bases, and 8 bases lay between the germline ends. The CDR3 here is CSVEMFPTDTQYF. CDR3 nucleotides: TGCAGCGTTGAAATGTTCCCCACAGATACGCAGTATTTT.

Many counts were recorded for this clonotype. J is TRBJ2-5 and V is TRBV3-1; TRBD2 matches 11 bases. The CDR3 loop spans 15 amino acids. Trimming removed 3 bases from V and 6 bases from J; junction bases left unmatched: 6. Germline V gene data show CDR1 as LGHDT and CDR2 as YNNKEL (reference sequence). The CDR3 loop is CASSQLAGGSKTQYF. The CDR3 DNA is TGTGCCAGCAGCCAGCTAGCGGGGGGATCGAAGACCCAGTACTTC.

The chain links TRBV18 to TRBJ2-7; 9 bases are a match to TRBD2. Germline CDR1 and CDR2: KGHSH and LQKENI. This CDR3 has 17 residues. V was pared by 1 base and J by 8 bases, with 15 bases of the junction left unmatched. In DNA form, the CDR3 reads TGTGCCAGCTCACCACAAGCCGCCCGACTAGCGGTCCCACAGCAGTACTTC. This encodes CASSPQAARLAVPQQYF. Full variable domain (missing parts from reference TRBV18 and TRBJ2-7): NAGVMQNPRHLVRRRGQEARLRCSPMKGHSHVYWYRQLPEEGLKFMVYLQKENIIDESGMPKERFSAEFPKEGPSILRIQQVVRGDSAAYFCASSPQAARLAVPQQYFGPGTRLTVT.

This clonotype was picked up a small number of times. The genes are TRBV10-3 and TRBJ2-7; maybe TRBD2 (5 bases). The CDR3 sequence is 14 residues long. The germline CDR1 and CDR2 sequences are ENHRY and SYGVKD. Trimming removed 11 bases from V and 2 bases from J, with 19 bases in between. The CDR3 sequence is CAVESGRLPYEQYF. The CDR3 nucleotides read TGTGCCGTTGAGTCGGGGAGACTCCCCTACGAGCAGTACTTC.

The DNA for the CDR3 is TGCAGTGCCAGGGGCGGACCGAGGTTTTACGAGCAGTACTTC. It specifies CSARGGPRFYEQYF. The gene calls are TRBV20-1 and TRBJ2-7; D is possibly TRBD1 (6 bases). The CDR3 runs to 14 residues. Deletions cut 6 bases from V and 4 bases from J, with 19 bases between. Germline CDR1 is DFQATT and CDR2 is SNEGSKA (reference sequence).

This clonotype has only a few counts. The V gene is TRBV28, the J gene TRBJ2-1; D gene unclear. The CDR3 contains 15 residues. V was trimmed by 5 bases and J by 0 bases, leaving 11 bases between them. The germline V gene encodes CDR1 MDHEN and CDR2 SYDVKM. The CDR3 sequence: CASSKVVGSYNEQFF. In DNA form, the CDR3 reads TGTGCCAGCAGTAAGGTGGTAGGCTCCTACAATGAGCAGTTCTTC.

The CDR3: CASSQLAENTGELFF. In nucleotides, the CDR3 is TGTGCCAGCAGCCAGCTAGCGGAGAACACCGGGGAGCTGTTTTTT. V usage is TRBV7-6 and J usage is TRBJ2-2; 7 nucleotides match TRBD2. Germline CDR1 SGHVS, CDR2 FNYEAQ. This CDR3 contains 15 residues. With V trimmed by 5 bases and J by 1 base, 4 bases remained unmatched.

The CDR3 sequence is CASSLRTGGKSYEQYF. As DNA, the CDR3 is TGTGCCAGCAGCTTAAGGACAGGGGGCAAATCCTACGAGCAGTACTTC. The genes are TRBV7-2 and TRBJ2-7, with 11 bases matching TRBD1. The CDR3 runs 16 residues. Germline V lookup: CDR1 SGHTA, CDR2 FQGNSA. Trimming removed 2 bases from V and 1 base from J; junction bases left unmatched: 4.

CDR3 sequence reads: CATSTDRGREKLFF. In DNA form, the CDR3 reads TGTGCCACCAGCACGGACAGGGGACGGGAAAAACTGTTTTTT. The chain uses TRBV15 and TRBJ1-4; 9 bases are shared with TRBD1. Trimming took 4 bases from V and 8 from J; bases not matched to a gene: 5. Germline CDR1 and CDR2: LNHNV and YYDKDF (reference sequence). CDR3 length: 14 amino acids.

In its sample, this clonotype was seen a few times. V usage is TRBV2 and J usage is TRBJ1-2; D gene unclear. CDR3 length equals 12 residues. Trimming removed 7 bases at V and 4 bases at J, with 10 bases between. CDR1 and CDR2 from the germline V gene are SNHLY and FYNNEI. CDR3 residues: CASKGRSYGYTF. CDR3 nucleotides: TGTGCCAGCAAAGGCAGGAGCTATGGCTACACCTTC.

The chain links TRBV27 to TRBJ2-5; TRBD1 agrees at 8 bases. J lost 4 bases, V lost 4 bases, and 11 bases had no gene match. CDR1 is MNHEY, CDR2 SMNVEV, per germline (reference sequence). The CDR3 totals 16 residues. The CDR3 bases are TGTGCCAGCAGTTCCCCCTACGCAGGGGGCGTAGAGACCCAGTACTTC. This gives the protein CASSSPYAGGVETQYF.

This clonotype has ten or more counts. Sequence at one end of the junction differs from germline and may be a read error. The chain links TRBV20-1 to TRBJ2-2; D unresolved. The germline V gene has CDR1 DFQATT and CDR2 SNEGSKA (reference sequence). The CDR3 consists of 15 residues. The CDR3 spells CSARASGPNTGELFF. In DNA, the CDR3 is TGCAGTGCCAGAGCGTCGGGTCCAAACACCGGGGAGCTGTTTTTT.